This T cell receptor (beta chain) was sequenced in a study of T cell repertoires in cytomegalovirus infection (dated by TCRdb to the late 2010s). Looking at the study overall: Donor HLA type was relevant to the analysis, as public TCR beta signatures indicated carriage of CMV infection together with the matching HLA type.

A remark on this clonotype: Which antigen it targets is not known. Qualities for individual bases were not recorded, and no much larger clone is one base off.

Reads for this sample came from an Illumina HiSeq 1500. Using fastp at Q25 and MiXCR, TCRdb reprocessed the public reads and kept productive beta chains. Merged by CDR3 protein, the rows form single entries marked with the most common genes and DNA. The sample table holds 480,000 or so distinct CDR3 sequences, of which approximately 10% were seen once. The top ten clones comprise 10% to 13% of the sample. Paper-wide results and their limitations: In both this cohort and an independent cohort of several hundred donors, the cumulative frequency of public TCR beta family members distinguished carriers of CMV infection plus the relevant HLA type. The ex vivo response was dominated by HLA-C-restricted CMV-specific TCR beta clonotypes, which also provided the single most frequent clonotype in two of eight donors.

The CDR3 starts with the cysteine, ends with the phenylalanine, and has 14 residues. This entry keeps only the CDR3 DNA: 42 bases, framed from base 1. V is cut by 2 bases and J by 1 base, and the space between the germline ends is 8 bases. Based on the germline V gene (reference sequence), the CDR1 and CDR2 sequences are DFQATT and SNEGSKA. This chain is built from TRBV20-1 and TRBJ2-2; TRBD1 is a possible D gene, resting on 6 matching bases. The sequencing input was PBMCs. The receptor's source is a human donor in good health (CMV status not recorded). Some clones in this sample may be carry-over from other donors' samples. The DNA reads TGCAGTGCTAGACCGGACAGGAACACCGGGGAGCTGTTTTTT. It translates to CSARPDRNTGELFF.